One TCR beta chain is described in this entry. The data are from a study of cytomegalovirus exposure and HLA in healthy donors. The method was immunoSEQ multiplex PCR; TCRdb's version includes in-frame clones alone and lacks a portion of them. The sample includes roughly 150,000 clones, around 80% seen only once; the top ten take roughly 27%. The receptor was derived from a young man in good health and CMV-seropositive. The sequencing input was PBMCs.

CDR3 loop: CASSLAIEQYF. CDR3 DNA: TGTGCCAGCAGCTTAGCTATTGAGCAGTACTTC. The chain uses TRBV7-2 and TRBJ2-7; D is unresolved. The CDR3 spans 11 residues. Germline V gene sequence: CDR1 SGHTA, CDR2 FQGNSA. Trimming cost V 0 bases and J 7 bases, with 4 bases left between them.